This T cell receptor beta chain was observed in a study of early T cells in non-severe SARS-CoV-2 infection. Overall study context: Chains from this unsorted whole-blood bulk RNA could not be paired.

The CDR3 is made up of 16 amino acids. Germline CDR1 is LNHDA and CDR2 is SQIVND (reference sequence). Deletions cut 4 bases from V and 0 bases from J, with 10 bases between. This clonotype occurred many times. No antigen is known for it. Researchers tagged individual cDNA molecules with unique molecular identifiers. TCRdb recomputed calls from the 5' RACE reads with MiXCR, one row per CDR3 protein. The sample has 50,000 or so distinct CDR3 sequences; 6.5% to 9% are singletons. Findings and limits, study-wide: Comparison of clonotypes with VDJdb favored anti-spike CD8 responses while missing private and CD4 specificities.

The sequencing input was whole blood. The receptor comes from an adult who was a healthcare worker with PCR-confirmed SARS-CoV-2 infection or an uninfected control (not recorded which). J is TRBJ2-6 and V is TRBV19; D is unresolved. CDR3 coding DNA: TGTGCCAGTAGTACATCAAGATCCTCTGGGGCCAACGTCCTGACTTTC. It yields the protein CASSTSRSSGANVLTF.